The present entry profiles one T cell receptor beta chain with its context. The antigen is unknown. The germline V and J ends were trimmed by 3 bases and 8 bases, with 13 bases remaining between them. The CDR3 extends over 13 amino acids. Germline loops: CDR1 SGHTA, CDR2 FQGNSA. This sample is part of a study of shared clonotypes between healthy human individuals. Overall study findings and caveats: Rarefaction exposed incomplete sorted-subset sequencing despite large depth. Non-shared clonotypes had lower generation probabilities than those shared by all four donors.

CD45RO-negative, CCR7-positively selected cells formed the naive CD8 fraction, excluding terminally differentiated effector memory CD45RA+ cells. Adult donors, all healthy and HIV-negative, had no recent acute infections or vaccinations. Here immunoSEQ multiplex PCR was the method, and the copy in TCRdb shows in-frame clones only, minus some. The sample yields about 1.9 million clones, approximately 92% seen once. This receptor was taken from a man aged 18 to 29 in good health. Some clones in this sample may be carry-over from other donors' samples. Sample: naive CD8+ T cells from PBMCs. This sequence joins TRBV7-2 and TRBJ1-2; D remains ambiguous. CDR3 nucleotide sequence: TGTGCCAGCAGCTTGTCCCGGTACCCGGGCTACACCTTC. Its protein product is CASSLSRYPGYTF.